These 20 T cell receptor beta chains came from one sample sequenced in a study of blood T cells in healthy people across ages. Primed by a sample-barcoded 5' primer and a J-beta primer mix, a second PCR proceeded for about 6 to 11 cycles. One entry per CDR3 protein, called by TCRdb with MiXCR from the 5' RACE reads. The sample lists some 1.7 million distinct CDR3 sequences, 25% to 30% occurring once. Sequencing input: blood. The source is a woman aged 25 to 39 in good health.

The rearrangement uses TRBV4-1 and TRBJ1-5; the match to TRBD1 covers 7 bases. This CDR3 comprises 17 residues. V was pared by 1 base and J by 2 bases, with 8 bases of the junction left unmatched. Germline assignment: CDR1 MGHRA and CDR2 YSYEKL. The CDR3 DNA reads as TGCGCCAGCAGCCAAGCTGAGGGGGCTGGAGGCAATCAGCCCCAGCATTTT. It specifies CASSQAEGAGGNQPQHF.

The rearrangement links TRBV7-9 to TRBJ1-2; no reliable D call. With 1 base removed from V and 7 bases from J, the gap between germline ends came to 16 bases. The germline V gene encodes CDR1 SEHNR and CDR2 FQNEAQ (reference sequence). The CDR3 sequence is 15 residues long. Here the CDR3 reads CASSLVRVLTGGYTF. DNA for the CDR3: TGTGCCAGCAGCTTAGTACGCGTCTTAACGGGTGGCTACACCTTC.

The gene calls are TRBV6-2 or TRBV6-3 and TRBJ2-1, with TRBD2 as a possible D gene (6 bases). Germline CDR1 is MNHEY and CDR2 is SVGEGT. The germline V and J ends were trimmed by 7 bases and 8 bases, with 24 bases remaining between them. The CDR3 length is 16 residues. CDR3 residues: CASTQLGGITRDEQFF. Written as DNA, the CDR3 is TGTGCCAGCACCCAACTCGGGGGAATAACTAGGGATGAGCAGTTCTTC.

A note on this clonotype: One junction end disagrees with the germline gene, perhaps due to a read error. This rearrangement joins TRBV7-9 to TRBJ2-5, with a tentative D call TRBD2 (6 bases). CDR3 size: 14 residues. The germline V gene has CDR1 SEHNR and CDR2 FQNEAQ (reference sequence). CDR3 sequence: CTSSSPTGEETQYF. The CDR3 DNA follows: TGTACCAGCAGCTCTCCGACGGGGGAAGAGACCCAGTACTTC.

The V gene is TRBV29-1, the J gene TRBJ2-2; D is uncertain. The CDR3 has 14 residues. Germline CDR1 reads SQVTM; CDR2 reads ANQGSEA. V gave up 6 bases and J gave up 1 base, with 12 bases separating them. CDR3 sequence (DNA): TGCAGCGTAGGAATCGGAAGGAACACCGGGGAGCTGTTTTTT. It codes for CSVGIGRNTGELFF.

The chain links TRBV6-5 to TRBJ2-5; D gene ambiguous. Germline V gene sequence: CDR1 MNHEY, CDR2 SVGAGI. The CDR3 spans 15 residues. With 2 bases removed from V and 5 bases from J, the gap between germline ends came to 15 bases. The DNA for the CDR3 is TGTGCCAGCAGTTACACGCACTCAATGGGGGAGACCCAGTACTTC. This codes for CASSYTHSMGETQYF.

This clonotype was seen repeatedly, ten times or more. This chain uses TRBV20-1 with TRBJ2-5, with 8 nucleotides matching TRBD2. Germline CDR1 and CDR2: DFQATT and SNEGSKA (reference sequence). The CDR3 covers 15 residues. J lost 4 bases, V lost 6 bases, and 13 bases had no gene match. The CDR3 DNA reads as TGCAGTGCCGATTGGACTAGCAAATTCCGAGAGACCCAGTACTTC. The encoded protein is CSADWTSKFRETQYF.

The V and J genes are TRBV7-2 and TRBJ2-1, with D possibly being TRBD1 or TRBD2 (7 bases each). The germline V and J ends were trimmed by 4 bases and 8 bases, with 18 bases remaining between them. The CDR3 is 15 amino acids. Per the germline V gene, CDR1 is SGHTA and CDR2 is FQGNSA. The CDR3, as DNA: TGTGCCAGCAGCTGGCGGACAGGTGGGAGGGATGAGCAGTTCTTC. It specifies CASSWRTGGRDEQFF.

The chain is built from TRBV11-3 and TRBJ1-2; D is uncertain. CDR3 length equals 15 residues. Trimming stripped 3 bases from V and 8 bases from J, with 19 bases between. CDR1 SGHNT and CDR2 YENEEA come from the germline V gene. The CDR3 nucleotides read TGTGCCAGCAGCTTTTTACTTAGGGAATTTAACGGCTACACCTTC. This encodes CASSFLLREFNGYTF.

This clonotype was detected many times. The chain couples TRBV4-3 to TRBJ2-6; D may match TRBD1 or TRBD2 (6 bases each). The CDR3 covers 19 residues. Trimming took 2 bases from V and 2 from J, leaving 19 bases between them. Germline assignment: CDR1 LGHNA and CDR2 YSLEER. The CDR3 is CASSQPSGAPKTGANVLTF. The CDR3 coding sequence is TGCGCCAGCAGCCAACCCTCGGGGGCGCCGAAGACTGGGGCCAACGTCCTGACTTTC.

The J gene is TRBJ2-4, the V gene TRBV7-2; D might be TRBD1 (6 bases). The J call may be wrong; the DNA end is better matched by TRBJ2-5. This CDR3 spans 14 amino acids. Per germline, CDR1 SGHTA and CDR2 FQGNSA. Here the CDR3 DNA reads TGTGCCAGCAGCTATACAGGGTTGGGAGAGACCCAGTACTTC. It codes for CASSYTGLGETQYF.

In the case of this clonotype: An end of the junction does not agree with germline; a read error may underlie this. The chain joins TRBV29-1 to TRBJ2-1, with 12 nucleotides matching TRBD2. CDR3 length equals 16 residues. Per the germline V gene, CDR1 is SQVTM and CDR2 is ANQGSEA. CDR3 nucleotide sequence: TGCAGCGTAAACCTACCGGGACTAGCGGGTTTTGGGGAGCAATTCTTC. Its translation is CSVNLPGLAGFGEQFF.

A word on this clonotype: Relative to the germline gene, one junction end is altered; a read error may explain this. The J gene is TRBJ1-1, the V gene TRBV29-1; 7 bases align to TRBD1. CDR3 length: 13 residues. Per germline, CDR1 SQVTM and CDR2 ANQGSEA. CDR3 residues: CSVEGQLNIEAFF. The DNA of the CDR3 is TGCAGCGTTGAGGGACAGCTGAACATTGAAGCTTTCTTT.

J is TRBJ1-2 and V is TRBV5-1, with a weak D call TRBD1 (5 bases). V was trimmed by 4 bases and J by 4 bases, leaving 14 bases between them. This CDR3 contains 14 residues. Per germline, CDR1 SGHRS and CDR2 YFSETQ. The CDR3 reads CASSEATDSYGYTF. The CDR3 coding sequence is TGCGCCAGCAGCGAAGCGACAGACTCCTATGGCTACACCTTC.

Worth noting for this clonotype: This may be a read error, as it is one base from a much larger clone. The chain recombines TRBV28 with TRBJ2-1, with D possibly TRBD1 on 6 matching bases. This CDR3 is built from 13 residues. Germline assignment: CDR1 MDHEN and CDR2 SYDVKM. The germline V and J ends were trimmed by 7 bases and 10 bases, with 17 bases remaining between them. The CDR3 is CASNWPPGGEQFF. CDR3 coding DNA: TGTGCCAGCAATTGGCCCCCTGGGGGCGAGCAGTTCTTC.

The chain uses TRBV15 and TRBJ1-2; TRBD1 matches at 7 bases. CDR3 length: 13 amino acids. Germline CDR1 is LNHNV and CDR2 is YYDKDF (reference sequence). The junction had 2 bases not matched to a gene; V was cut back by 4 bases and J by 3 bases. The CDR3 is CATSTGQHYGYTF. The DNA of the CDR3 is TGTGCCACCAGCACGGGACAGCACTATGGCTACACCTTC. Using reference TRBV15 and TRBJ1-2 for the parts outside the CDR3, the full variable domain is DAMVIQNPRYQVTQFGKPVTLSCSQTLNHNVMYWYQQKSSQAPKLLFHYYDKDFNNEADTPDNFQSRRPNTSFCFLDIRSPGLGDTAMYLCATSTGQHYGYTFGSGTRLTVV.

The rearrangement links TRBV6-6 to TRBJ1-4; the match to TRBD1 covers 8 bases. The CDR3 runs to 15 residues. In germline, CDR1 is MNHNY, CDR2 SVGAGI (reference sequence). With V trimmed by 4 bases and J by 8 bases, 9 bases remained unmatched. CDR3 sequence reads: CASSSHGQGREKLFF. The DNA for the CDR3 is TGTGCCAGCAGTTCCCACGGACAGGGTCGAGAAAAACTGTTTTTT.

As for this clonotype: The junction differs from germline at one of its ends, possibly a read error. The rearrangement uses TRBV20-1 and TRBJ2-5; TRBD1 or TRBD2 may be the D gene (5 bases each). CDR3 size: 13 residues. In germline, CDR1 is DFQATT, CDR2 SNEGSKA (reference sequence). The DNA of the CDR3 is TGCAGTGCTAGCCCTGGGGGTCAAGAGACCCGGTACTTC. Its translation is CSASPGGQETRYF.

J is TRBJ2-6 and V is TRBV19, with D possibly matching TRBD1 (6 bases). The CDR3 runs 17 residues. Germline V lookup: CDR1 LNHDA, CDR2 SQIVND (reference sequence). The V end lost 4 bases, the J end lost 2 bases, and 15 bases lay between the germline ends. Written as DNA, the CDR3 is TGTGCCAGTAGTAAGGTTGGCAGGGGAACTGGGGCCAACGTCCTGACTTTC. This sequence encodes CASSKVGRGTGANVLTF.

This clonotype has just a few counts. The chain joins TRBV30 to TRBJ2-7; 11 bases map to TRBD1. In germline, CDR1 is GTSNPN, CDR2 SVGIG (reference sequence). This CDR3 region has 13 residues. Unmatched junction bases numbered 1, after V lost 0 bases and J lost 6 bases. CDR3 DNA: TGTGCCTGGAGTGTCGGGACAGGGGGCGAGCAGTACTTC. This translates into CAWSVGTGGEQYF.